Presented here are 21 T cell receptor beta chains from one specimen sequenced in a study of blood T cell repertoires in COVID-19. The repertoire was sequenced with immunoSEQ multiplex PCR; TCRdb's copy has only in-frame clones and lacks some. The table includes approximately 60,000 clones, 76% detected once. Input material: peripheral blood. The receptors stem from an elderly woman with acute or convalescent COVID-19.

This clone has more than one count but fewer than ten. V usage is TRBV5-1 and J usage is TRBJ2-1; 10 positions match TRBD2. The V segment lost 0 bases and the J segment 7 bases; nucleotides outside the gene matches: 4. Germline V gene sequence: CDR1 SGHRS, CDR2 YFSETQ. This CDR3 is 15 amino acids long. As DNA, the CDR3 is TGCGCCAGCAGCTTGGACCTAGCGGGAGCAAATGAGCAGTTCTTC. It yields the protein CASSLDLAGANEQFF. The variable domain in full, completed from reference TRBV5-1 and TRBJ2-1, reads KAGVTQTPRYLIKTRGQQVTLSCSPISGHRSVSWYQQTPGQGLQFLFEYFSETQRNKGNFPGRFSGRQFSNSRSEMNVSTLELGDSALYLCASSLDLAGANEQFFGPGTRLTVL.

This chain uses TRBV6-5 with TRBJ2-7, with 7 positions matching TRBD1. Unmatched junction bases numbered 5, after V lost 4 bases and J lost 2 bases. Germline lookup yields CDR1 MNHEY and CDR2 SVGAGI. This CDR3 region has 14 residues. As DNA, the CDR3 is TGTGCCAGCAGTTTAACAGGGGCTACCTACGAGCAGTACTTC. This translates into CASSLTGATYEQYF.

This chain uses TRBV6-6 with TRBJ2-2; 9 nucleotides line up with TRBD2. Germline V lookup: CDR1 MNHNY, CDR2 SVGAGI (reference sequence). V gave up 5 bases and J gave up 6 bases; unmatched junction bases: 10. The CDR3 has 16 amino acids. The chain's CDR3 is CASSQTVAGDAGELFF. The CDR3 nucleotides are TGTGCCAGCAGTCAGACAGTAGCGGGAGACGCCGGGGAGCTGTTTTTT.

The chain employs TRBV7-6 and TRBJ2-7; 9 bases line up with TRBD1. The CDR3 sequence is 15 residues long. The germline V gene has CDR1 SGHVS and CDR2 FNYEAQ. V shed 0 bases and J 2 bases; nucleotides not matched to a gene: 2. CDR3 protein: CASSLAGTGPYEQYF. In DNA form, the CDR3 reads TGTGCCAGCAGCTTAGCCGGGACAGGGCCCTACGAGCAGTACTTC.

CDR3 bases: TGTGCCAGCAGGACAGAACACGAGCAGTACTTC. Translation: CASRTEHEQYF. The chain combines TRBV2 with TRBJ2-7; D may be TRBD1 (5 bases). Germline V gene lookup returns CDR1 SNHLY and CDR2 FYNNEI. The CDR3 is 11 amino acids. V lost 6 bases and J 5 bases, leaving 8 bases between the germline ends.

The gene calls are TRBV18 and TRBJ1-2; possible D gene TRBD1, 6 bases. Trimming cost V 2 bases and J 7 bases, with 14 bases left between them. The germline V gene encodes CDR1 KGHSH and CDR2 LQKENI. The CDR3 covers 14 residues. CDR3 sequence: CASSPSGGPGGYTF. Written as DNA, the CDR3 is TGTGCCAGCTCACCATCGGGGGGGCCGGGTGGCTACACCTTC.

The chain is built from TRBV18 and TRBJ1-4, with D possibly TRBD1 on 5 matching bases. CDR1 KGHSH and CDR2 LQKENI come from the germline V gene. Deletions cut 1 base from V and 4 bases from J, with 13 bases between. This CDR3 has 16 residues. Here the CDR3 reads CASSPQGNVLNEKLFF. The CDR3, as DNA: TGTGCCAGCTCACCACAGGGGAACGTACTTAATGAAAAACTGTTTTTT.

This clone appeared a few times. CDR3 loop: CATSEPGQGTDTQYF. The CDR3 DNA reads TGTGCCACCAGTGAACCCGGACAGGGCACAGATACGCAGTATTTT. This chain joins TRBV24-1 and TRBJ2-3; 7 bases fit TRBD1. This CDR3 has 15 residues. In germline, CDR1 is KGHDR, CDR2 SFDVKD. The ends lost 4 bases at V and 1 base at J; junction bases unmatched: 4.

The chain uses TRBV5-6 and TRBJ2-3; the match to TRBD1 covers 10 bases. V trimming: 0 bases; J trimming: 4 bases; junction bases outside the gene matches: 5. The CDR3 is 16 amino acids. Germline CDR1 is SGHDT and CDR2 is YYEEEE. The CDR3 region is CASSLDGTGAPDTQYF. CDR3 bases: TGTGCCAGCAGCTTGGATGGGACAGGGGCCCCAGATACGCAGTATTTT.

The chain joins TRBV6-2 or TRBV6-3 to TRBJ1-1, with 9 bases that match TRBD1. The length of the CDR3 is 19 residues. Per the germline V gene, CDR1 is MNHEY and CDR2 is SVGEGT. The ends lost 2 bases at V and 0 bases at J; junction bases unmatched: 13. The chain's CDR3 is CASSYNPYRGQGMNTEAFF. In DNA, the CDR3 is TGTGCCAGCAGTTACAACCCTTACAGGGGGCAAGGAATGAACACTGAAGCTTTCTTT.

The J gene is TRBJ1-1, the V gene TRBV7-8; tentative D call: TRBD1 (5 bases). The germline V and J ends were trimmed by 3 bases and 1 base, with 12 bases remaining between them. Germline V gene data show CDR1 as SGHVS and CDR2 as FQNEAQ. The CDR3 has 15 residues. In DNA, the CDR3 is TGTGCCAGCAGCTTCGGGGGGACGAAGAACACTGAAGCTTTCTTT. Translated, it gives CASSFGGTKNTEAFF. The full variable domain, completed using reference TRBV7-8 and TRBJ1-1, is GAGVSQSPRYKVAKRGQDVALRCDPISGHVSLFWYQQALGQGPEFLTYFQNEAQLDKSGLPSDRFFAERPEGSVSTLKIQRTQQEDSAVYLCASSFGGTKNTEAFFGQGTRLTVV.

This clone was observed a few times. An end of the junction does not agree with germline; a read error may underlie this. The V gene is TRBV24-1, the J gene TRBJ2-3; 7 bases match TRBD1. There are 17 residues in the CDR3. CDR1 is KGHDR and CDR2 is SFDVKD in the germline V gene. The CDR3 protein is CATSDVHPGQIHRYAVF. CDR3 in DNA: TGTGCCACCAGTGATGTGCACCCGGGACAGATACACAGATACGCAGTATTT.

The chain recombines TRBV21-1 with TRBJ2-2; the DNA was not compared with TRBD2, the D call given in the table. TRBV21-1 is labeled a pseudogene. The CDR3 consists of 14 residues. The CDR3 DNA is TGTGCCAGCACCGGGAAGGGGAACACCGGGGAGCTGTTTTTT. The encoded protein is CASTGKGNTGELFF.

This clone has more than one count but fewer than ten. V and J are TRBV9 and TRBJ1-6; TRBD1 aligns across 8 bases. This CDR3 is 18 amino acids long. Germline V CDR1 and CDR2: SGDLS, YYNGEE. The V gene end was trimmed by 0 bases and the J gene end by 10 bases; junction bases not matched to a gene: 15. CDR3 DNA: TGTGCCAGCAGCGTAGGGCAGGGGGCCCCCGGGGTTGGATCACCCCTCCACTTT. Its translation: CASSVGQGAPGVGSPLHF. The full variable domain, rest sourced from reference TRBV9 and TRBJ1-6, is DSGVTQTPKHLITATGQRVTLRCSPRSGDLSVYWYQQSLDQGLQFLIQYYNGEERAKGNILERFSAQQFPDLHSELNLSSLELGDSALYFCASSVGQGAPGVGSPLHFGNGTRLTVT.

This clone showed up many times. The CDR3, as DNA: TGTGCCAGCAGTGAGGGCACTAGCGGGTACAATGAGCAGTTCTTC. Translated, it gives CASSEGTSGYNEQFF. The genes are TRBV25-1 and TRBJ2-1; 9 bases are a match to TRBD2. This CDR3 region has 15 residues. CDR1 and CDR2 (germline): MGHDK, SYGVNS. Losses at the gene ends were 3 bases for V and 4 bases for J; bases not matched to a gene: 4.

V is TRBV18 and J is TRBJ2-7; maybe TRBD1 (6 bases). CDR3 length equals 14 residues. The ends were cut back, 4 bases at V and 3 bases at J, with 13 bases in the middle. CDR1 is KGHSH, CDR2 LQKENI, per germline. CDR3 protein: CASSQSGTSYEQYF. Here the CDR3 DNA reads TGTGCCAGCTCACAATCCGGGACAAGCTACGAGCAGTACTTC.

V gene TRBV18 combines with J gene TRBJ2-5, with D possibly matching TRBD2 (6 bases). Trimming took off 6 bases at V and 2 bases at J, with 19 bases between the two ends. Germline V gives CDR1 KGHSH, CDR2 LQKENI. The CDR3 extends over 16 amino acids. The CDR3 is CASSPGRTRGQETQYF. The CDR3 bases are TGTGCCAGCTCCCCTGGAAGGACCCGGGGGCAAGAGACCCAGTACTTC.

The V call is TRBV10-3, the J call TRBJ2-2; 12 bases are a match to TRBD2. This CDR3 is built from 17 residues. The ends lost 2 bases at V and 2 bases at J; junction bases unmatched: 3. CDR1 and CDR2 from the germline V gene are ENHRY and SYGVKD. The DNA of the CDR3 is TGTGCCATCAGTGAGCCTGGACTAGCGGGAAACACCGGGGAGCTGTTTTTT. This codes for CAISEPGLAGNTGELFF.

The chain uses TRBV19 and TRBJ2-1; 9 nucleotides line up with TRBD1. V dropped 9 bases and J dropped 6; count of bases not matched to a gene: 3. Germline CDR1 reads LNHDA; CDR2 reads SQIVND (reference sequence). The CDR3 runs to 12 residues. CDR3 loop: CASGTGSNEQFF. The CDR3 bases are TGTGCCAGCGGGACAGGGTCCAATGAGCAGTTCTTC.

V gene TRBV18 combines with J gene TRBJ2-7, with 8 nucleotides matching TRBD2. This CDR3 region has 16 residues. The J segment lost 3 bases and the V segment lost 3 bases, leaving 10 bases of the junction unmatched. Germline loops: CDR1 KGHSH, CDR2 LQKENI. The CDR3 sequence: CASSPPGAGVFYEQYF. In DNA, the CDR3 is TGTGCCAGCTCACCCCCAGGAGCGGGAGTTTTCTACGAGCAGTACTTC.

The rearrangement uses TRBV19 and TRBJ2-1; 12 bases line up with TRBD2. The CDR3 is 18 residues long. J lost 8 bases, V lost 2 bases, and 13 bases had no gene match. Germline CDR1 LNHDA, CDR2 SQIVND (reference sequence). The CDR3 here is CASSIRRASGGDQHEQFF. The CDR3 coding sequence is TGTGCCAGTAGTATACGGAGGGCTAGCGGGGGGGACCAGCATGAGCAGTTCTTC. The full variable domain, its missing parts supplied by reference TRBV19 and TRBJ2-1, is DGGITQSPKYLFRKEGQNVTLSCEQNLNHDAMYWYRQDPGQGLRLIYYSQIVNDFQKGDIAEGYSVSREKKESFPLTVTSAQKNPTAFYLCASSIRRASGGDQHEQFFGPGTRLTVL.